Following are 27 T cell receptor beta chains from one sample sequenced in a study of blood T cell repertoires in COVID-19. Sequencing used immunoSEQ multiplex PCR; TCRdb keeps in-frame clones, though not all of them. The table has roughly 230,000 clones, roughly four fifths seen once. The source material was PBMCs or T cells enriched from blood (not recorded which). These TCRs come from a man in his fifties who had recovered from COVID-19.

The chain carries TRBV28 and TRBJ1-5; weak D call: TRBD1 (5 bases). The CDR3 covers 13 residues. Germline-derived CDR1 and CDR2 are MDHEN and SYDVKM. V gave up 8 bases and J gave up 3 bases, with 11 bases separating them. CDR3 DNA: TGTGCCAGCCTCGGGGGGAACAATCAGCCCCAGCATTTT. This encodes CASLGGNNQPQHF.

V usage is TRBV14 and J usage is TRBJ2-1; 11 nucleotides line up with TRBD2. Trimming at V came to 4 bases and at J to 6 bases, leaving 5 bases not matched to a gene. CDR1 SGHDN and CDR2 FVKESK come from the germline V gene. The CDR3 covers 15 residues. In DNA form, the CDR3 reads TGTGCCAGCAGCCCTCTAGCGGGGGGATTCAATGAGCAGTTCTTC. Its protein product is CASSPLAGGFNEQFF.

J is TRBJ2-2 and V is TRBV30; D unresolved. From germline, CDR1 is GTSNPN and CDR2 SVGIG (reference sequence). V lost 1 base and J lost 0, with 3 bases in between. The CDR3 covers 13 residues. This chain's CDR3 is CAWSASNTGELFF. The CDR3 DNA sequence: TGTGCCTGGAGTGCTTCGAACACCGGGGAGCTGTTTTTT.

This clone was recorded once. The CDR3 sequence is CASSSGTRGTGTDTQYF. CDR3 bases: TGTGCCAGCAGCTCCGGGACTAGGGGGACGGGCACAGATACGCAGTATTTT. The chain uses TRBV3-1 (or the pseudogene TRBV3-2) and TRBJ2-3, with 8 positions matching TRBD2. CDR1 and CDR2 from the germline V gene are LGHDT and YNNKEL (reference sequence). The CDR3 runs 17 residues. J lost 1 base, V lost 5 bases, and 11 bases had no gene match.

Note on this clone: Other nucleotide sequences in the sample specify the same CDR3. The V and J genes are TRBV12-3 or TRBV12-4 and TRBJ2-1; a possible D gene is TRBD2 (5 bases). CDR3 length: 13 residues. V lost 2 bases and J 6 bases, leaving 8 bases between the germline ends. The CDR3 sequence is CASSLPGGNEQFF. For the CDR3, the DNA is TGTGCCAGCAGTTTACCAGGAGGCAATGAGCAGTTCTTC.

The rearrangement uses TRBV5-4 and TRBJ2-2; the D is unclear. V lost 0 bases and J lost 0, with 12 bases in between. This CDR3 is built from 17 residues. Germline V CDR1 and CDR2: SGHNT, YYREEE (reference sequence). Here the CDR3 DNA reads TGTGCCAGCAGCTTGGATGGCTCCTTCGCGAACACCGGGGAGCTGTTTTTT. Amino acid sequence: CASSLDGSFANTGELFF.

V and J are TRBV6-2 or TRBV6-3 and TRBJ1-2; 7 bases map to TRBD1. The trim removed 5 bases at V and 12 bases at J, leaving 21 bases unmatched. This CDR3 has 16 residues. Germline-derived CDR1 and CDR2 are MNHEY and SVGEGT. The CDR3 loop is CASSHPGQDLRGEHTF. CDR3 nucleotides: TGTGCCAGCAGTCACCCTGGACAGGACCTGCGGGGGGAGCACACCTTC.

About this clone: The junction differs from germline at one of its ends, possibly a read error. V is TRBV6-5 and J is TRBJ2-1, with 7 nucleotides matching TRBD2. This CDR3 has 12 residues. The germline V gene has CDR1 MNHEY and CDR2 SVGAGI. The CDR3 DNA reads TGTGCCAGCAGTAGGGACTACTATGAGCAGTTCTTC. Protein: CASSRDYYEQFF.

Here the CDR3 DNA reads TGTGCCAGCAGCTTAGTCATTGGGACAGGGAGCACAGATACGCAGTATTTT. It translates to CASSLVIGTGSTDTQYF. The chain joins TRBV11-3 to TRBJ2-3; 9 bases are shared with TRBD1. Germline V gives CDR1 SGHNT, CDR2 YENEEA. This CDR3 contains 17 residues. The trim removed 1 base at V and 0 bases at J, leaving 5 bases unmatched.

V usage is TRBV3-1 (or the pseudogene TRBV3-2) and J usage is TRBJ1-4, with D uncertain. The CDR3 extends over 15 amino acids. The germline V gene has CDR1 LGHDT and CDR2 YNNKEL (reference sequence). The ends were cut back, 4 bases at V and 0 bases at J, with 9 bases in the middle. CDR3 DNA: TGTGCCAGCAGCCTCCGCGTTGCAACTAATGAAAAACTGTTTTTT. It is translated as CASSLRVATNEKLFF.

The V and J genes are TRBV27 and TRBJ1-5, with D possibly TRBD1 on 6 matching bases. Germline CDR1 is MNHEY and CDR2 is SMNVEV (reference sequence). CDR3 length: 20 amino acids. V lost 5 bases and J 4 bases, leaving 30 bases between the germline ends. The CDR3 nucleotides are TGTGCCAGCAGTCCATACCCCCCTGGACCTAGGGGGTATGGTAATCAGCCCCAGCATTTT. Protein: CASSPYPPGPRGYGNQPQHF.

J is TRBJ2-7 and V is TRBV5-6; 7 nucleotides align to TRBD2. Germline lookup yields CDR1 SGHDT and CDR2 YYEEEE. The CDR3 extends over 15 amino acids. V was clipped by 2 bases and J by 0 bases; unmatched bases: 5. CDR3: CASSFLGTNSYEQYF. The CDR3 DNA reads as TGTGCCAGCAGCTTCCTCGGGACTAACTCCTACGAGCAGTACTTC.

The rearrangement uses TRBV6-4 and TRBJ2-1; 7 nucleotides align to TRBD1. CDR3 size: 15 residues. CDR1 and CDR2 from the germline V gene are MRHNA and SNTAGT. Trimming took 5 bases from V and 6 from J; bases not matched to a gene: 10. CDR3 DNA sequence: TGTGCCAGCAGTCTAGAGAGGGGGCAGGGCAATGAGCAGTTCTTC. It encodes CASSLERGQGNEQFF.

The J gene is TRBJ1-4, the V gene TRBV9, with TRBD1 matching 11 bases. Germline-derived CDR1 and CDR2 are SGDLS and YYNGEE. With V trimmed by 4 bases and J by 7 bases, 3 bases remained unmatched. The CDR3 is 14 residues long. The CDR3 region is CASSLGQGGEKLFF. The CDR3 coding sequence is TGTGCCAGCAGCTTGGGACAGGGGGGTGAAAAACTGTTTTTT.

This clone was seen a few times. V and J are TRBV15 and TRBJ1-1, with 7 bases fitting TRBD1. The CDR3 length is 13 residues. The germline gives CDR1 LNHNV, CDR2 YYDKDF (reference sequence). The J segment lost 7 bases and the V segment lost 4 bases, leaving 6 bases of the junction unmatched. For the CDR3, the DNA is TGTGCCACCAGCATGCTCCGGGACAGTGAAGCTTTCTTT. This gives the protein CATSMLRDSEAFF.

The chain joins TRBV5-1 to TRBJ2-2, with a possible D match to TRBD1 (6 bases). Between the trimmed V and J ends, which lost 0 bases and 5 bases, there was a span of 14 bases. CDR3 size: 16 residues. Looked up from germline, CDR1 is SGHRS and CDR2 is YFSETQ. CDR3 DNA: TGCGCCAGCAGCTTGGACGGTACAGGGAGTACCGGGGAGCTGTTTTTT. It translates to CASSLDGTGSTGELFF.

The chain links TRBV3-1 (or the pseudogene TRBV3-2) to TRBJ2-1; 15 nucleotides align to TRBD2. CDR3 length: 22 residues. CDR1 and CDR2 (germline): LGHDT, YNNKEL (reference sequence). Unmatched junction bases numbered 13, after V lost 1 base and J lost 0 bases. In nucleotides, the CDR3 is TGTGCCAGCAGCCAAGTGATTCAGGGACTAGCGGGAGGCAGGAGCTCCTACAATGAGCAGTTCTTC. Amino acids: CASSQVIQGLAGGRSSYNEQFF.

The rearrangement uses TRBV4-3 and TRBJ1-2; 10 nucleotides align to TRBD1. The V and J ends lost 1 base and 6 bases, in that order; junction bases with no gene match: 5. This CDR3 comprises 15 residues. CDR1 is LGHNA and CDR2 is YSLEER in the germline V gene. The DNA for the CDR3 is TGCGCCAGCAGCCAAGTCCGAGGACAGGGGGATGGCTACACCTTC. This sequence encodes CASSQVRGQGDGYTF.

The sample holds one count of this clone. CDR3 residues: CATHDSQTYEQYF. CDR3 bases: TGTGCCACCCACGACAGTCAGACTTACGAGCAGTACTTC. The chain couples TRBV6-5 to TRBJ2-7; possibly TRBD1 for D (5 bases). This CDR3 comprises 13 residues. V lost 10 bases and J 4 bases, leaving 17 bases between the germline ends. The germline V gene has CDR1 MNHEY and CDR2 SVGAGI.

The chain recombines TRBV7-2 with TRBJ2-3; weak D call: TRBD1 (5 bases). This CDR3 spans 13 amino acids. Germline assignment: CDR1 SGHTA and CDR2 FQGNSA. The V and J ends lost 3 bases and 9 bases respectively, with 13 bases between them. CDR3 sequence: CASSFPGSGTQYF. For the CDR3, the DNA is TGTGCCAGCAGCTTTCCAGGGTCAGGAACGCAGTATTTT.

This clone was seen once. The chain couples TRBV28 to TRBJ2-7, with TRBD2 matching over 13 bases. The CDR3 consists of 14 residues. The ends lost 7 bases at V and 12 bases at J; junction bases unmatched: 12. The germline CDR1 and CDR2 sequences are MDHEN and SYDVKM. The CDR3 loop is CASTQGLAGHRRYF. The CDR3 bases are TGTGCCAGCACCCAGGGACTAGCGGGACACCGACGGTACTTC.

The chain has TRBV4-2 and TRBJ1-2, with unresolved D. From germline, CDR1 is LGHNA and CDR2 YNFKEQ. V shed 1 base and J shed 1 base, with 7 bases lying between them. This CDR3 is built from 14 residues. The CDR3 region is CASSQGLGNYGYTF. CDR3 nucleotide sequence: TGTGCCAGCAGCCAAGGCCTAGGTAACTATGGCTACACCTTC.

The V gene is TRBV9, the J gene TRBJ1-6, with a tentative D call TRBD1 (6 bases). The CDR3 has 14 residues. V lost 3 bases, J lost 7 bases, and 11 bases lay in between. Germline-derived CDR1 and CDR2 are SGDLS and YYNGEE. CDR3 DNA: TGTGCCAGCAGCGACAGGGTACAGAATTCACCCCTCCACTTT. Residues: CASSDRVQNSPLHF.

This clone has a single count. The J gene is TRBJ2-6, the V gene TRBV24-1, with D unclear. V lost 4 bases to trimming and J lost 2 bases, with 8 bases between them. Germline V gene lookup returns CDR1 KGHDR and CDR2 SFDVKD. The CDR3 length is 15 residues. The CDR3 DNA reads as TGTGCCACCAGTGAGATGGGCCCTGGGGCCAACGTCCTGACTTTC. This encodes CATSEMGPGANVLTF.

The chain employs TRBV5-1 and TRBJ2-5; 14 bases are a match to TRBD2. CDR1 and CDR2 (germline): SGHRS, YFSETQ. This CDR3 has 17 amino acids. With 0 bases clipped from V and 1 base from J, the junction kept 2 bases outside the gene matches. The CDR3 nucleotides read TGCGCCAGCAGCTTGGGACTAGCGGGAGGGGGCCAAGAGACCCAGTACTTC. Translation: CASSLGLAGGGQETQYF.

The J gene is TRBJ1-6, the V gene TRBV18, with D unclear. Deletions cut 3 bases from V and 8 bases from J, with 8 bases between. The germline CDR1 and CDR2 sequences are KGHSH and LQKENI. CDR3 length: 13 residues. CDR3 coding DNA: TGTGCCAGCTCACCGAGCCTTGATTCACCCCTCCACTTT. Protein: CASSPSLDSPLHF.

In its sample, this clone was seen a few times. CDR3 nucleotides: TGTGCCAGCAGCCTGGATGGCGGAAGCACAGATACGCAGTATTTT. Amino acid sequence: CASSLDGGSTDTQYF. The chain is built from TRBV5-4 and TRBJ2-3, with no clear D. This CDR3 comprises 15 residues. CDR1 SGHNT and CDR2 YYREEE come from the germline V gene (reference sequence). V lost 4 bases to trimming and J lost 0 bases, with 12 bases between them.